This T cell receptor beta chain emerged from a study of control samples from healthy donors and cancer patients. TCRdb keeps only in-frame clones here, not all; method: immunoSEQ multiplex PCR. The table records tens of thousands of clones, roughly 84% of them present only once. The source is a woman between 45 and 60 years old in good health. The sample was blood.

In DNA, the CDR3 is TGCAGCGTCCTTACGCGCCCCGGGGAGCTGTTTTTT. Protein sequence: CSVLTRPGELFF. This chain links TRBV29-1 with TRBJ2-2, with unresolved D. V gave up 6 bases and J gave up 6 bases, with 11 bases separating them. Germline V gene data show CDR1 as SQVTM and CDR2 as ANQGSEA. The CDR3 covers 12 residues.